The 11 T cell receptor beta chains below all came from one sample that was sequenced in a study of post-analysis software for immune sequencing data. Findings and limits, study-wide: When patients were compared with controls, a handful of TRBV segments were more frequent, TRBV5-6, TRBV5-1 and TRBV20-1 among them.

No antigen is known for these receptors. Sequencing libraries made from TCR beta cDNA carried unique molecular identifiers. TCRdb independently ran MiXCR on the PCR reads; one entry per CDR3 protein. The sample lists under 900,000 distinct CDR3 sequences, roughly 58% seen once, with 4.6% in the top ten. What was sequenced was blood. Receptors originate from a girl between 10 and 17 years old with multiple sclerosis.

The chain's CDR3 is CSASSRRLAGGSDTQYF. CDR3 coding DNA: TGCAGTGCTAGTAGTCGGAGACTAGCGGGAGGTTCAGATACGCAGTATTTT. The genes are TRBV20-1 and TRBJ2-3; 13 bases are a match to TRBD2. The V segment lost 3 bases and the J segment 4 bases; nucleotides outside the gene matches: 10. Germline CDR1 is DFQATT and CDR2 is SNEGSKA (reference sequence). There are 17 residues in the CDR3.

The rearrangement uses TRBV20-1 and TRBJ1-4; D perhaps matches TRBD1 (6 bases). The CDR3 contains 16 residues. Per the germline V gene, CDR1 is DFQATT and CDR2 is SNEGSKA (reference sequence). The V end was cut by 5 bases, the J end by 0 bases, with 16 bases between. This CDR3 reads CSACRRGSATNEKLFF. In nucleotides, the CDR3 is TGCAGTGCTTGCCGGAGGGGGTCCGCAACTAATGAAAAACTGTTTTTT.

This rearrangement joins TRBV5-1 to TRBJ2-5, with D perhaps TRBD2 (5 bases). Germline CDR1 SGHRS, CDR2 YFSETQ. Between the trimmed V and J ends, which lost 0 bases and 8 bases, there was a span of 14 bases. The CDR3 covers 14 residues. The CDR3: CASSLAGNRGTQYF. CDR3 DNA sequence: TGCGCCAGCAGCTTGGCCGGGAACCGGGGTACCCAGTACTTC.

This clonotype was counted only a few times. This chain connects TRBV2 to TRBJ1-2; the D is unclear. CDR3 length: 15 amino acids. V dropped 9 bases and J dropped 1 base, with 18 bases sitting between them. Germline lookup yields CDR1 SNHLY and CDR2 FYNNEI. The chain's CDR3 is CASRVGAGSNYGYTF. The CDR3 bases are TGTGCCAGTCGCGTGGGAGCAGGCAGTAACTATGGCTACACCTTC.

The CDR3 sequence is CASSSSQPGGNVLTF. The CDR3 DNA reads TGCGCCAGCAGCTCTTCACAGCCGGGAGGGAACGTCCTGACTTTC. The chain recombines TRBV5-1 with TRBJ2-6, with 8 positions matching TRBD2. Germline V gene sequence: CDR1 SGHRS, CDR2 YFSETQ. J lost 10 bases, V lost 3 bases, and 9 bases had no gene match. The CDR3 loop spans 15 amino acids.

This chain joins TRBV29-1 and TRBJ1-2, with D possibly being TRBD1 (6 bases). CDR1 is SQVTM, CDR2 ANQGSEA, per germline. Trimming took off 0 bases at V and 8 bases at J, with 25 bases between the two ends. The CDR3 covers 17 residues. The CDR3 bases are TGCAGCGTTGAAGATCTCACACAGGGTAGTGGCTGGGGAGGCTACACCTTC. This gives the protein CSVEDLTQGSGWGGYTF.

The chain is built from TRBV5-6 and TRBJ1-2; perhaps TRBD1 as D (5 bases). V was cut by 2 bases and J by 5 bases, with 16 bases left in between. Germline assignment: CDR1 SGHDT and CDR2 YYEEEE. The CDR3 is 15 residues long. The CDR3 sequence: CASSLATGTGYGYTF. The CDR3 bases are TGTGCCAGCAGCTTAGCAACTGGGACGGGATATGGCTACACCTTC.

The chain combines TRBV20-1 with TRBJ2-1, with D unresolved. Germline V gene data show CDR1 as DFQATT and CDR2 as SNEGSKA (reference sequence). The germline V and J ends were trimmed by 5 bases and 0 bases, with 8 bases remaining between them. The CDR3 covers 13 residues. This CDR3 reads CSAGTNSYNEQFF. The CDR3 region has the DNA TGCAGTGCTGGTACTAACTCCTACAATGAGCAGTTCTTC.

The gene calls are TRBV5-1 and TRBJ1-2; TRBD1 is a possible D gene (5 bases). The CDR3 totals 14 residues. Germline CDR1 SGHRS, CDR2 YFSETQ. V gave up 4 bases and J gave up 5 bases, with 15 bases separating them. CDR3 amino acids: CASSPRQGVYGYTF. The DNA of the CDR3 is TGCGCCAGCAGCCCGAGGCAGGGCGTTTATGGCTACACCTTC.

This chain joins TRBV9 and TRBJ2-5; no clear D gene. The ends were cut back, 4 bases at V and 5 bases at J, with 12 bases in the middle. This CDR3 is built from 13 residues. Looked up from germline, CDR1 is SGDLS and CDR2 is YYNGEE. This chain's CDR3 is CASSRARPETQYF. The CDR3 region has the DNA TGTGCCAGCAGCCGGGCCCGTCCGGAGACCCAGTACTTC.

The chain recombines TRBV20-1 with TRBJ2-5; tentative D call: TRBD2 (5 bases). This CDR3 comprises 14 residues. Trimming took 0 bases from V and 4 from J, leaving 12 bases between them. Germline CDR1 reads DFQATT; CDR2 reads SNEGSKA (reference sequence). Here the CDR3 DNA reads TGCAGTGCTAGAGATGTTGGGAGTGCAGAGACCCAGTACTTC. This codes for CSARDVGSAETQYF.